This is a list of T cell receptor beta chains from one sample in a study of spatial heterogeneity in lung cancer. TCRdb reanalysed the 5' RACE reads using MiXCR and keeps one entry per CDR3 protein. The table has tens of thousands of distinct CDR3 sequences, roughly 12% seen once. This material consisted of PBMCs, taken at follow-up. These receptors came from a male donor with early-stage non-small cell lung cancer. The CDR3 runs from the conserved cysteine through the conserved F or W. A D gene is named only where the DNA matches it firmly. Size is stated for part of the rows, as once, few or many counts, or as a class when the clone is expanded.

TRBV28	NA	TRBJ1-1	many	TGTGCCAGCAGTTTGACACAGCGGAACACTGAAGCTTTCTTT	CASSLTQRNTEAFF
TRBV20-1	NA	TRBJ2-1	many	TGCAGTGCCGATAGGGGGAATGAGCAGTTCTTC	CSADRGNEQFF
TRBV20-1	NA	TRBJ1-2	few	TGCAGTGCCGTCGAAGGGGCGAACTATGGCTACACCTTC	CSAVEGANYGYTF
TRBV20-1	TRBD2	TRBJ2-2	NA	TGCAGTGCTAGAGATTCCCGTCTAGCGGACTCGGGCACCGGGGAGCTGTTTTTT	CSARDSRLADSGTGELFF
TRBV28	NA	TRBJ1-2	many	TGTGCCAGCAGTTCGTTCACCGGCTACACCTTC	CASSSFTGYTF
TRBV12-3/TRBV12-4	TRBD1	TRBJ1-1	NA	TGTGCCAGCAGTAACCATCCTGGGACAGGGGACACTGAAGCTTTCTTT	CASSNHPGTGDTEAFF
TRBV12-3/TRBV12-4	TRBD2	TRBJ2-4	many	TGTGCCAGCAGTCGGGGGGACTCGGGCATTCAGTACTTC	CASSRGDSGIQYF
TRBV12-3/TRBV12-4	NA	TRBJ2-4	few	TGTGCCGGCAAACCGGAAGGGAACATTCAGTACTTC	CAGKPEGNIQYF
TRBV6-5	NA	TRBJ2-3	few	TGTGCCAGCAGCCCGACGGGGGTCACAGATACGCAGTATTTT	CASSPTGVTDTQYF
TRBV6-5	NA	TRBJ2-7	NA	TGTGCCAGCAGGGAACAGCACTCCAGCTCCTACGAGCAGTACTTC	CASREQHSSSYEQYF
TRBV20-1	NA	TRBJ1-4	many	TGCAGTGCCCGGACAGAGTCCAATGAAAAACTGTTTTTT	CSARTESNEKLFF
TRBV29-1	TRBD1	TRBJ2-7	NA	TGCAGCGTCTTGACAGGGCCCTACGAGCAGTACTTC	CSVLTGPYEQYF
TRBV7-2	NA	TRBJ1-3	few	TGTGCCAGCAGCCCGACCTACTCTGGAAACACCATATATTTT	CASSPTYSGNTIYF
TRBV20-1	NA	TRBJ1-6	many	TGCAGTGCTAGAGATTTCGTCACAACAGGCGATTCACCCCTCCACTTT	CSARDFVTTGDSPLHF
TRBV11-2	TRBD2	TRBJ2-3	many	TGTGCCAGCAGCTTAGGGACTAGCGGAGCCCTTAGCACAGATACGCAGTATTTT	CASSLGTSGALSTDTQYF
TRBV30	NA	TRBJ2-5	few	TGTGCCTGGAGCGGACTTGGGGGAAAAGAGACCCAGTACTTC	CAWSGLGGKETQYF
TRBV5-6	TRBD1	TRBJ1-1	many	TGTGCCAGCAGCTTTTGGGACAGGTTGGTAGCTTTCTTT	CASSFWDRLVAFF
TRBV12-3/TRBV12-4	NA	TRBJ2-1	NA	TGTGCCAGCAGGGGTACTGGGGGGGCCAAGAATGAGCAGTTCTTC	CASRGTGGAKNEQFF
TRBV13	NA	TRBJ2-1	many	TGTGCCAGCAGCCACCGCCTGGGTGAGCAGTTCTTC	CASSHRLGEQFF
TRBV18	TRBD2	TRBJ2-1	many	TGTGCCAGCTCACCCGCGCTAGCGGGAGGGAAGGGTGAGCAGTTCTTC	CASSPALAGGKGEQFF
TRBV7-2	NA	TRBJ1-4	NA	TGTGCCAGCAGCCTGAACAGGACAACTAATGAAAAACTGTTTTTT	CASSLNRTTNEKLFF
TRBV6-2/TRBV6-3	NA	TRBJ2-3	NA	TGTGCCAGCAGTTACTCTGCGGGGGCAATAGATACGCAGTATTTT	CASSYSAGAIDTQYF
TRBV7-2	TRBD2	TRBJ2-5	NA	TGTGCCAGCAGCTTAGTAGCGGGAGGAGTCGAGACCCAGTACTTC	CASSLVAGGVETQYF
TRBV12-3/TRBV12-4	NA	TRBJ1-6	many	TGTGCCAGCAGCACGCACAGGGTAGCCTTTAATTCACCCCTCCACTTT	CASSTHRVAFNSPLHF
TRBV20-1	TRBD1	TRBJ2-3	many	TGCAGTGCCGAACGACAGGGTGCCACAGATACGCAGTATTTT	CSAERQGATDTQYF
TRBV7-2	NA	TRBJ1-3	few	TGTGCCACAGAAAGTCGGGGAAACACCATATATTTT	CATESRGNTIYF
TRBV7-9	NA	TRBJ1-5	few	TGTGCCAGCACCTTGGGACTCCCGGGGAGCAATCAGCCCCAGCATTTT	CASTLGLPGSNQPQHF
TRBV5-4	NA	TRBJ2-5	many	TGTGCCAGCAGCTTGTGGGAATCGGAGACCCAGTACTTC	CASSLWESETQYF
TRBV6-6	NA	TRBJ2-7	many	TGTGCCAGCAGTCCAACCCGGGGTAGCGGATTTTACGAGCAGTACTTC	CASSPTRGSGFYEQYF
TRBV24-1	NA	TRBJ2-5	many	TGTGCCACCAGTGACCTTACTCAAGAGACCCAGTACTTC	CATSDLTQETQYF
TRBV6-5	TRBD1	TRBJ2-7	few	TGTGCCAGCAGTTACAGGGGGACAGGGCTAGACGAGCAGTACTTC	CASSYRGTGLDEQYF
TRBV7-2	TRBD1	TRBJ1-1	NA	TGTGCCAGCAGCTTATCGTCGACAGGGATAACTGAAGCTTTCTTT	CASSLSSTGITEAFF
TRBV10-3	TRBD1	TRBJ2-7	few	TGTGCCATCAGTTGGGGACAGGGTTCCTACGAGCAGTACTTC	CAISWGQGSYEQYF
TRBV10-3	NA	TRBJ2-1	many	TGTGCCATCAGTGAGTCAGTGGTCAGCTCCTACAATGAGCAGTTCTTC	CAISESVVSSYNEQFF
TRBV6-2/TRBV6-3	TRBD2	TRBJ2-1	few	TGTGCCAGCAGGCCTGGGACTAGCGCTTACAATGAGCAGTTCTTC	CASRPGTSAYNEQFF
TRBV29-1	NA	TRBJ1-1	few	TGCAGCGTTGTGGGGGCTGAAGCTTTCTTT	CSVVGAEAFF
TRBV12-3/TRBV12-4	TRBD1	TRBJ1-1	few	TGTGCCAGCAGTTTATTCCCAGGGGGCACTGAAGCTTTCTTT	CASSLFPGGTEAFF
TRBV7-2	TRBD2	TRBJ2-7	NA	TGTGCCTGCAGCTTAGCGGGAGGCTACTCCTACGAGCAGTACTTC	CACSLAGGYSYEQYF
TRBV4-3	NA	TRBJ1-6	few	TGCGCCAGCAGCCTCAGGAGGGACTATAATTCACCCCTCCACTTT	CASSLRRDYNSPLHF
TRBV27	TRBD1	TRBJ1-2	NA	TGTGCCAGCAGTTTAGAGACAGGGCGTGCAAGTGGCTACACCTTC	CASSLETGRASGYTF
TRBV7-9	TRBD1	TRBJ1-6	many	TGTGCCAGCAGCTCTCTGACAGGGACTTCACCCCTCCACTTT	CASSSLTGTSPLHF